A single sample gave rise to the 2 T cell receptor beta chains below, sequenced in a study of blood T cells in healthy people across ages (dated by TCRdb to between 2014 and 2017). The protocol used for the library was 5' RACE. The instrument given in TCRdb is Illumina HiSeq 2500. A second PCR of roughly 7 to 11 cycles was performed with a sample-barcoded 5' primer and a J-beta primer mix. TCRdb ran its own pipeline on the public reads, namely fastp trimming at Q25 and MiXCR clone calling, and kept in-frame beta chains. Duplicate CDR3 protein sequences are folded into a single record with the most common DNA and genes. The sample table records about 1,500,000 distinct CDR3 sequences; approximately 40% of these occur just once. The ten largest make up 6.5% to 10% of the sample. The sequencing sample was made of blood. Source of these receptors: a woman younger than 35 in good health.

Comment on this clonotype: Because the CDR3 is missing its conserved closing phenylalanine or tryptophan, this is likely a read error. No DNA is shown, since the ends of the CDR3 on it are uncertain; the CDR3 is the one TCRdb lists. The chain carries TRBV7-2 and TRBJ1-2. Per germline, CDR1 SGHTA and CDR2 FQGNSA. Including both end residues, the CDR3 is 9 amino acids long. CDR3: CASTEWLHL.

In its sample, this clonotype was seen a few times. The chain joins TRBV21-1 to TRBJ2-1; the tabulated D call, TRBD2, remains unverified against the DNA. TRBV21-1 is given as a pseudogene. The CDR3 spans 15 residues. CDR3 in DNA: TGTGCCAGCAGCAAAGTTGGCGCAGGAGGAAATGAGCAGTTCTTC. This sequence encodes CASSKVGAGGNEQFF.